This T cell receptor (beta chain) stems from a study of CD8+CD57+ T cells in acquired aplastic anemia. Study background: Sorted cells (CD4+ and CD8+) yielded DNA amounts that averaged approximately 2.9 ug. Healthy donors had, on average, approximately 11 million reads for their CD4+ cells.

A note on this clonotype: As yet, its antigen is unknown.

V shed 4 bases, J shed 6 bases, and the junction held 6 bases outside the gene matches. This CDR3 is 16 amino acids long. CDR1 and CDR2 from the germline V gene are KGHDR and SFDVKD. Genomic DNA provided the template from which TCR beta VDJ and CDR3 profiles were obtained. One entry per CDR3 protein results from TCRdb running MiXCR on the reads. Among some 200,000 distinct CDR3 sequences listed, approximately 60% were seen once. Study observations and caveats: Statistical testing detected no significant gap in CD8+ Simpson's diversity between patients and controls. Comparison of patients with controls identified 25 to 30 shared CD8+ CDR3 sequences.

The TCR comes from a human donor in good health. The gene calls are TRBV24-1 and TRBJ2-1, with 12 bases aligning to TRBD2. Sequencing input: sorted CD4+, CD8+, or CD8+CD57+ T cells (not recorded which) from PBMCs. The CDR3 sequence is CATSDPGTSGSNEQFF. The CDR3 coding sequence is TGTGCCACCAGTGACCCAGGGACTAGCGGGTCCAATGAGCAGTTCTTC.